Here is one T cell receptor beta chain with its context. These data originate in a study of patients and donors after allogeneic stem cell transplantation. TCRdb independently ran MiXCR on the RT-PCR reads; one entry per CDR3 protein. In the table there are about 160,000 distinct CDR3 sequences, about 24% of which are singletons. V was pared by 4 bases and J by 5 bases, with 23 bases between. CDR3 length: 17 residues. Germline V gives CDR1 PRHDT, CDR2 FYEKMQ (reference sequence). The sample comprised blood, either unsorted or a sorted T cell fraction (not recorded which). V usage is TRBV13 and J usage is TRBJ1-1; D might be TRBD1 (5 bases). The sequence derives from a human donor who was either an allogeneic HSCT recipient or a stem cell or donor lymphocyte infusion donor (not recorded which). It is not recorded whose cells these are; they may come from a transplant donor. In nucleotides, the CDR3 is TGTGCCAGCAGCTCAAACCCACGGCGCGGGGGGTGGACTGAAGCTTTCTTT. It yields the protein CASSSNPRRGGWTEAFF.